Listed here is a single T cell receptor beta chain. These data originate in a study of blood T cell repertoires in COVID-19. Turning to the study itself: COVID-19 samples collected from the United States, Italy and Spain covered acute and convalescent phases. Sources were T cells, B-cell-depleted T cells, or PBMCs; the material itself was cDNA or gDNA.

In the source study's methods: Cell counts per sample came from amplifying reference gene primers. TCRdb's table, derived via immunoSEQ multiplex PCR, lists solely in-frame clones and lacks some. V, J and clone size were drawn from that table, and D and trimming were deduced from the DNA. The data contain roughly 670,000 clones, 70% to 90% of them singletons. Trimming cost V 0 bases and J 1 base; bases outside gene matches: 10. Looked up from germline, CDR1 is ENHRY and CDR2 is SYGVKD. The CDR3 extends over 18 amino acids. This chain connects TRBV10-3 to TRBJ1-1; 8 nucleotides agree with TRBD1. Sequenced input: peripheral blood. This sequence was found in a woman aged 18-29 years with acute or convalescent COVID-19. The CDR3 protein is CAISESTDRAVRNTEAFF. DNA for the CDR3: TGTGCCATCAGTGAGTCGACGGACAGGGCGGTTAGGAACACTGAAGCTTTCTTT.